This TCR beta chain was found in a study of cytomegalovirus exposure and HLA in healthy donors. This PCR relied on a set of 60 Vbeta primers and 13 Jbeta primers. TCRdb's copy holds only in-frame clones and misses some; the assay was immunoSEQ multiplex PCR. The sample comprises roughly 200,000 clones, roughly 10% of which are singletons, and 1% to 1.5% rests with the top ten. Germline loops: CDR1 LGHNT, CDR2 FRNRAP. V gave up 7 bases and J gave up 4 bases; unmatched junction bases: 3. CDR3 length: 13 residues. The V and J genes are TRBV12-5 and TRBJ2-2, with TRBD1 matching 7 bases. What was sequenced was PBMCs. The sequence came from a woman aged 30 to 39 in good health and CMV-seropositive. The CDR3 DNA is TGTGCTAGTGCAGGGGGTTCCACCGGGGAGCTGTTTTTT. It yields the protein CASAGGSTGELFF.